A single T cell receptor (beta chain) is shown here with its context. This receptor's antigen is unknown. Sequence at one end of the junction differs from germline and may be a read error. The CDR3 numbers 14 residues from cysteine through phenylalanine. Only the CDR3 part of the read is kept: 42 bases, read in frame from the first base. According to the germline V gene (reference sequence), CDR1 reads DFQATT and CDR2 reads SNEGSKA. The instrument given in TCRdb is Illumina HiSeq 1500. TCRdb redid the processing of the public reads, applying fastp at Q25 and MiXCR, and retained in-frame beta chains. CDR3 protein sequences are deduplicated, and each keeps its most common genes and DNA. This sample lists 200,000 to 300,000 distinct CDR3 sequences; roughly 13% were detected once. 8.8% of the sample is held by the ten biggest clonotypes. These data are taken from a study of T cell repertoires in cytomegalovirus infection (dated by TCRdb to the late 2010s). About the study as a whole: Donor HLA type was relevant to the analysis, as public TCR beta signatures indicated carriage of CMV infection together with the matching HLA type.

The paper's findings and limits, for the study overall: The ex vivo response was dominated by HLA-C-restricted CMV-specific TCR beta clonotypes, which also provided the single most frequent clonotype in two of eight donors. In both this cohort and an independent roughly 360-donor cohort, the cumulative frequency of public TCR beta family members distinguished carriers of CMV infection plus the relevant HLA type.

The sequencing input was PBMCs. Recombination joined TRBV20-1 with TRBJ2-7; tentative D gene TRBD2, with 5 bases matching. This receptor was obtained from a human donor in good health (CMV status not recorded). Some clones in this sample may be carry-over from other donors' samples. The DNA is TGCAATGCTAGAGTGGCGGGCCTTCGATACGAGCAGTACTTC. This yields the protein CNARVAGLRYEQYF.